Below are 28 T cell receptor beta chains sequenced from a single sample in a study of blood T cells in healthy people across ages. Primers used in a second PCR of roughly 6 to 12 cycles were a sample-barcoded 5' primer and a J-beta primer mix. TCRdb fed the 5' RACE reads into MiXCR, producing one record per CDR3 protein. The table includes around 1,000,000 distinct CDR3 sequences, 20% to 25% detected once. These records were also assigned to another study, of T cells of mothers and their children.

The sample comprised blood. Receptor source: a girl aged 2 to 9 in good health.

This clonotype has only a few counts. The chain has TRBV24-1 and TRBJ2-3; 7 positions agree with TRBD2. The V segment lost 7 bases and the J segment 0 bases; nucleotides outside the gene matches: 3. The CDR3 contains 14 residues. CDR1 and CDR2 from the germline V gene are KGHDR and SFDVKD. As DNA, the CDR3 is TGTGCCACCAGGACTAGCCTAAGCACAGATACGCAGTATTTT. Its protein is CATRTSLSTDTQYF.

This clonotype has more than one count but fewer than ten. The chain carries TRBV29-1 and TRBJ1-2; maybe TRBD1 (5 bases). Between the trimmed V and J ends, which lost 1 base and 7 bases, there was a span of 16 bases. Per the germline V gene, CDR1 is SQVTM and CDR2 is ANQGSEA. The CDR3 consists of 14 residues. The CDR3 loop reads CSVEGSRDSVGYTF. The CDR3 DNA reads TGCAGCGTTGAAGGTTCCAGGGACTCGGTTGGCTACACCTTC.

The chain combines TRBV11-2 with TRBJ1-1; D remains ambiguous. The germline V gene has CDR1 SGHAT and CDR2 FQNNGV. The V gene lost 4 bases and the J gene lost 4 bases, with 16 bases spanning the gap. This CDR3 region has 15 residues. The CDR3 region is CASSWNVISGTEAFF. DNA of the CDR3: TGTGCCAGCAGCTGGAACGTTATTTCTGGCACTGAAGCTTTCTTT. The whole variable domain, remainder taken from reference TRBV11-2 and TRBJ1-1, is EAGVAQSPRYKIIEKRQSVAFWCNPISGHATLYWYQQILGQGPKLLIQFQNNGVVDDSQLPKDRFSAERLKGVDSTLKIQPAKLEDSAVYLCASSWNVISGTEAFFGQGTRLTVV.

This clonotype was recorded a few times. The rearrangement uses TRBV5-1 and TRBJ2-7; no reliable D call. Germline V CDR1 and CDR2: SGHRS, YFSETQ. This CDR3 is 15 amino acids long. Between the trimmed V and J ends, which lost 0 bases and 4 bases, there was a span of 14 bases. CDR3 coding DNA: TGCGCCAGCAGCTTGGGCGCTGATCTCCTTTACGAGCAGTACTTC. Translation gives CASSLGADLLYEQYF.

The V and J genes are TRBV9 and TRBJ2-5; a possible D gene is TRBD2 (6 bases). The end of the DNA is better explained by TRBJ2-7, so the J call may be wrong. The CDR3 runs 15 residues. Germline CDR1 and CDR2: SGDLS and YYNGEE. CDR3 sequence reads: CASSVAAGPSYEQYF. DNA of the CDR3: TGTGCCAGCAGCGTAGCTGCGGGGCCCTCCTACGAGCAGTACTTC.

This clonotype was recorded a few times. The CDR3 bases are TGCAGCGCGACTACCGGGACTAGCGGGAGGGTAATCTACAATGAGCAGTTCTTC. This translates into CSATTGTSGRVIYNEQFF. The chain carries TRBV29-1 and TRBJ2-1, with 16 bases aligning to TRBD2. This CDR3 region has 18 residues. Germline V lookup: CDR1 SQVTM, CDR2 ANQGSEA. Trimming removed 7 bases from V and 3 bases from J; junction bases left unmatched: 12.

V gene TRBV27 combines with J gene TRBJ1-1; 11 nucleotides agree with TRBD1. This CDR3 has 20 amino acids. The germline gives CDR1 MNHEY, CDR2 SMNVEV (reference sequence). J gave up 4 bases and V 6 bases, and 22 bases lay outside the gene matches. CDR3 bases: TGTGCCAGCAGCCGACGCTCGACCGGACAGGGGGCGGGTTTTCGCACTGAAGCTTTCTTT. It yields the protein CASSRRSTGQGAGFRTEAFF.

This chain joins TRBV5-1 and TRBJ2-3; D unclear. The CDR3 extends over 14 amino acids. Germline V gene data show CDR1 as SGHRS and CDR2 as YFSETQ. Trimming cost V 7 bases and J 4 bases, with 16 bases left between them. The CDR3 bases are TGCGCCAGCGCTTTTTCTACTGTCGCAGATACGCAGTATTTT. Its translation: CASAFSTVADTQYF.

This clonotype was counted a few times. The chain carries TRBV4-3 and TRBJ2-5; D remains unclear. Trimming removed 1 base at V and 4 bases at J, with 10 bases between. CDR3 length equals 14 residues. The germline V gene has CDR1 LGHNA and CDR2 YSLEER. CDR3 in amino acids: CASSQGSVGETQYF. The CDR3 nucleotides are TGCGCCAGCAGCCAAGGGTCCGTAGGAGAGACCCAGTACTTC.

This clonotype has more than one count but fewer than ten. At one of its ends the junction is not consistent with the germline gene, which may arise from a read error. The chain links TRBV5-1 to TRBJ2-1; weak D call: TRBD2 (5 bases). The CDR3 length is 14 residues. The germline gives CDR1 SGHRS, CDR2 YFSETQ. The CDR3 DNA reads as TGCACCAGCAGCATGGGGAGCTCCTACAATGAGCAGTTCTTC. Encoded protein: CTSSMGSSYNEQFF.

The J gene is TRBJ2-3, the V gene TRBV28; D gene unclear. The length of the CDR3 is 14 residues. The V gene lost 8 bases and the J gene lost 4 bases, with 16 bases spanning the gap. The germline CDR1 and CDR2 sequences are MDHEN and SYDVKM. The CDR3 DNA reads TGTGCCAGCGTCGAGAGTGGGGTCCCAGATACGCAGTATTTT. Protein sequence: CASVESGVPDTQYF.

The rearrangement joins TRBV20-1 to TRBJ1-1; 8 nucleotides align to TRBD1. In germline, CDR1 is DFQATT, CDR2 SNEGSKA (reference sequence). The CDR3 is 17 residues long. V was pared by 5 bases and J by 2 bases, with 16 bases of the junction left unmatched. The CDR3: CSAGYATGDLLNTEAFF. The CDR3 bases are TGCAGTGCTGGTTACGCGACAGGGGATCTCCTAAACACTGAAGCTTTCTTT.

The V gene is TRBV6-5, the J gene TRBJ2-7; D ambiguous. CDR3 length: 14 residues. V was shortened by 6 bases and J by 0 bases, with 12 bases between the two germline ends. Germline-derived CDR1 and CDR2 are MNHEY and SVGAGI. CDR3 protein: CASSPLPSSYEQYF. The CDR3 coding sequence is TGTGCCAGCAGCCCTCTTCCGAGCTCCTACGAGCAGTACTTC.

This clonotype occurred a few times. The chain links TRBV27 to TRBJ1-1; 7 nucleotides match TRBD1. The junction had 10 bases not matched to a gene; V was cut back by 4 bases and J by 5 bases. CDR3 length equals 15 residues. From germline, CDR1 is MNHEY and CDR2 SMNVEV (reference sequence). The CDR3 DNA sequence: TGTGCCAGCAGTTCTAGACAGGGTGTGGGAACTGAAGCTTTCTTT. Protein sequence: CASSSRQGVGTEAFF.

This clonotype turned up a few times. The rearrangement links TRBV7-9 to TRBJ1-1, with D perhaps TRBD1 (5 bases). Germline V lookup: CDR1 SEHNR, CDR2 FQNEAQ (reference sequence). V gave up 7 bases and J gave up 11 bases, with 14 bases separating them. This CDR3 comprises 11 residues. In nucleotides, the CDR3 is TGTGCCAGCAATGGGGGGGATCGGGCTTTCTTT. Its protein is CASNGGDRAFF.

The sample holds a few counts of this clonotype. The CDR3 DNA reads TGTGCCAGCAGCTTAGATAAGGGGAACACTGAAGCTTTCTTT. This translates into CASSLDKGNTEAFF. The rearrangement uses TRBV7-9 and TRBJ1-1; no clear D. V shed 1 base and J shed 1 base, with 7 bases lying between them. Germline V gives CDR1 SEHNR, CDR2 FQNEAQ (reference sequence). There are 14 residues in the CDR3.

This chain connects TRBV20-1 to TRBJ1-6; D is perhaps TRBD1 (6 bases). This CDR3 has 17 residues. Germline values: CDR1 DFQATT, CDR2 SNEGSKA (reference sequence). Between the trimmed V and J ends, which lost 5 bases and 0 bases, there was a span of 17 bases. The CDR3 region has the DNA TGCAGTGCTTGGCGGGACACCCTCATCTCCTATAATTCACCCCTCCACTTT. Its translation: CSAWRDTLISYNSPLHF.

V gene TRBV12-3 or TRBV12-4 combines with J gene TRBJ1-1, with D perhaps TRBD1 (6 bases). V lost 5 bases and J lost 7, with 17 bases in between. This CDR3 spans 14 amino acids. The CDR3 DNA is TGTGCCAGCAGTCTCAACCGGGACACCATTGAAGCTTTCTTT. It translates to CASSLNRDTIEAFF.

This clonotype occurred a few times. DNA of the CDR3: TGCGCCAGCAGCCAAGAGAATGGGGTAGGAGCCTACAATGAGCAGTTCTTC. It encodes CASSQENGVGAYNEQFF. This sequence joins TRBV4-3 and TRBJ2-1; D is unresolved. This CDR3 comprises 17 residues. Germline assignment: CDR1 LGHNA and CDR2 YSLEER. The V gene lost 0 bases and the J gene lost 2 bases, with 14 bases spanning the gap.

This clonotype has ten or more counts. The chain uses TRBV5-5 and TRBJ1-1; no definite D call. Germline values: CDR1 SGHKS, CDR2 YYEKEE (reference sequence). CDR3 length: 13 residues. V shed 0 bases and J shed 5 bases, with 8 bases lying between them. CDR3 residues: CASSLGVGTEAFF. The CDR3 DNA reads TGTGCCAGCAGCTTGGGGGTTGGAACTGAAGCTTTCTTT.

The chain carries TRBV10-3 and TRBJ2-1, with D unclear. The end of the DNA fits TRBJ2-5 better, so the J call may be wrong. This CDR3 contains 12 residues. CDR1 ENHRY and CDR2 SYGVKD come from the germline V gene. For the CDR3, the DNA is TGTGCCATCAGTGAGACCCTAGAGACCCAGTACTTC. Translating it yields CAISETLETQYF.

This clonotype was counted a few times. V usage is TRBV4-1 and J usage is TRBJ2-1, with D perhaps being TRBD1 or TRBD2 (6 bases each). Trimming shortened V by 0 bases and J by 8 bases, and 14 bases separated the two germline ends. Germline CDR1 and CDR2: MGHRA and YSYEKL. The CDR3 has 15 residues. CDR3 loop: CASSQDFRGRDEQFF. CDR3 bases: TGCGCCAGCAGCCAAGATTTTCGGGGGCGGGATGAGCAGTTCTTC.

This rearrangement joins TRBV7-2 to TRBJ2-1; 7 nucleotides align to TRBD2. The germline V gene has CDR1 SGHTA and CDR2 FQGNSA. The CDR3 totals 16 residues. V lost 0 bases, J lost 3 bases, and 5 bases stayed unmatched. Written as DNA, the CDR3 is TGTGCCAGCAGCTTAGCCCTGGGGGGGGTCTACAATGAGCAGTTCTTC. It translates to CASSLALGGVYNEQFF.

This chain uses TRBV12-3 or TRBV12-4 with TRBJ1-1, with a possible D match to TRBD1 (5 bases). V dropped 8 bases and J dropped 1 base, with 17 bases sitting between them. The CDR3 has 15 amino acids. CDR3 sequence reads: CASFGTEDWNTEAFF. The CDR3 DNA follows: TGTGCCAGCTTTGGGACGGAGGACTGGAACACTGAAGCTTTCTTT.

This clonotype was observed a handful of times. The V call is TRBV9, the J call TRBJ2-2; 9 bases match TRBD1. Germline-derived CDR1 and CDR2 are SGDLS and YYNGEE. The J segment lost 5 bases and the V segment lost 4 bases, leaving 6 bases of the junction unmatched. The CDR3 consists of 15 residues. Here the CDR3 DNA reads TGTGCCAGCAGCCCCCGGACAGGGGAAACCGGGGAGCTGTTTTTT. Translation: CASSPRTGETGELFF.

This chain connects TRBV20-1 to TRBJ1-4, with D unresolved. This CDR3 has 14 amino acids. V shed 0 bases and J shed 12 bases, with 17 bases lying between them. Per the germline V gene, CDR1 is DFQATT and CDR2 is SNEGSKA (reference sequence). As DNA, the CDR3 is TGCAGTGCTAGAGATTTACCTCCCGGAGAACAACTGTTTTTT. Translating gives CSARDLPPGEQLFF.

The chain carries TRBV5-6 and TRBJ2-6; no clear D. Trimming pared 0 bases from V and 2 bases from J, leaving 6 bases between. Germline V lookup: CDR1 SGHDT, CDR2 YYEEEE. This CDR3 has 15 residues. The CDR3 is CASSLAMAGANVLTF. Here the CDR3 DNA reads TGTGCCAGCAGCTTGGCTATGGCTGGGGCCAACGTCCTGACTTTC.

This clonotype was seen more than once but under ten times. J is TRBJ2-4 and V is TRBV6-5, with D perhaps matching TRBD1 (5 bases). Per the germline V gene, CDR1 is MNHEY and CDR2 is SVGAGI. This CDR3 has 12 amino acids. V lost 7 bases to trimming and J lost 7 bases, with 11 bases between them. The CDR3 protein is CASKTRQNIQYF. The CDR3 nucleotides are TGTGCCAGCAAGACCAGACAGAACATTCAGTACTTC.